Presented here are 30 T cell receptor beta chains from one specimen sequenced in a study of response to subunit inactivated influenza vaccine. TCRdb called the RT-PCR reads again in MiXCR, with one record for every CDR3 protein. The sample holds about 520,000 distinct CDR3 sequences, roughly 9.8% seen once. The specimen was PBMCs from blood, collected about 40 days after vaccination. These receptors came from a man aged 50 to 60 who received an inactivated influenza vaccine.

This clonotype showed up just a few times. V is TRBV4-3 and J is TRBJ2-7; no firm D call. The CDR3 is made up of 14 amino acids. V lost 0 bases to trimming and J lost 0 bases, with 6 bases between them. Germline V CDR1 and CDR2: LGHNA, YSLEER. This chain's CDR3 is CASSQDRASYEQYF. CDR3 in DNA: TGCGCCAGCAGCCAAGATCGCGCCTCCTACGAGCAGTACTTC.

The rearrangement links TRBV4-1 to TRBJ2-3; D possibly corresponds to TRBD2 (6 bases). V lost 4 bases and J 4 bases, leaving 15 bases between the germline ends. Germline lookup yields CDR1 MGHRA and CDR2 YSYEKL. The CDR3 length is 15 residues. CDR3 protein: CASSRSSVWADTQYF. The CDR3 nucleotides read TGCGCCAGCAGCCGTTCTAGCGTATGGGCAGATACGCAGTATTTT.

V is TRBV6-2 or TRBV6-3 and J is TRBJ2-1; D call uncertain. Trimming pared 5 bases from V and 6 bases from J, leaving 14 bases between. The germline V gene has CDR1 MNHEY and CDR2 SVGEGT. This CDR3 has 14 amino acids. The CDR3 nucleotides are TGTGCCAGCAGTCTCTCTTGGCGGACCAATGAGCAGTTCTTC. Translation: CASSLSWRTNEQFF.

The chain uses TRBV3-1 and TRBJ2-5; D may be TRBD1 (5 bases). V was cut by 1 base and J by 4 bases, with 10 bases left in between. Germline CDR1 and CDR2: LGHDT and YNNKEL (reference sequence). This CDR3 is built from 14 residues. CDR3 DNA sequence: TGTGCCAGCAGCCAAGCGTCGCAGGGAGAGACCCAGTACTTC. Its translation is CASSQASQGETQYF.

The chain is built from TRBV9 and TRBJ1-1, with D perhaps TRBD1 (5 bases). Per germline, CDR1 SGDLS and CDR2 YYNGEE. The length of the CDR3 is 15 residues. V lost 4 bases to trimming and J lost 1 base, with 14 bases between them. The CDR3 is CASSFSGVGNTEAFF. CDR3 DNA: TGTGCCAGCAGCTTCTCGGGGGTTGGGAACACTGAAGCTTTCTTT.

The table lists this clonotype with a few counts. The J gene is TRBJ1-5, the V gene TRBV9; D ambiguous. CDR1 is SGDLS, CDR2 YYNGEE, per germline. The V gene lost 2 bases and the J gene lost 2 bases, with 11 bases spanning the gap. The CDR3 has 15 amino acids. The DNA for the CDR3 is TGTGCCAGCAGCGTGTCCGGGAGCGGCAATCAGCCCCAGCATTTT. This gives the protein CASSVSGSGNQPQHF.

The sample holds many counts of this clonotype. The J gene is TRBJ2-3, the V gene TRBV4-3; no reliable D call. The germline V and J ends were trimmed by 2 bases and 6 bases, with 9 bases remaining between them. The CDR3 totals 13 residues. Germline-derived CDR1 and CDR2 are LGHNA and YSLEER. Here the CDR3 reads CASSQQLDDTQYF. The CDR3, as DNA: TGCGCCAGCAGCCAACAGCTAGACGATACGCAGTATTTT.

The V call is TRBV5-6, the J call TRBJ2-7, with TRBD1 matching over 7 bases. CDR1 SGHDT and CDR2 YYEEEE come from the germline V gene. The CDR3 runs to 16 residues. V trimming: 5 bases; J trimming: 0 bases; junction bases outside the gene matches: 11. The CDR3, as DNA: TGTGCCAGCAGTTTTTTTGGACAGGAGCTCTCCTACGAGCAGTACTTC. It codes for CASSFFGQELSYEQYF.

This chain joins TRBV5-1 and TRBJ2-2, with 10 bases fitting TRBD1. The CDR3 has 18 amino acids. The V segment lost 3 bases and the J segment 4 bases; nucleotides outside the gene matches: 12. Looked up from germline, CDR1 is SGHRS and CDR2 is YFSETQ. CDR3 bases: TGCGCCAGCAGCTGGGGACAGGGGCCGCCGTGGGTCACCGGGGAGCTGTTTTTT. Its translation: CASSWGQGPPWVTGELFF.

The chain carries TRBV5-5 and TRBJ1-2; D not certain. Germline V gene sequence: CDR1 SGHKS, CDR2 YYEKEE (reference sequence). The germline V and J ends were trimmed by 2 bases and 3 bases, with 20 bases remaining between them. The CDR3 has 17 amino acids. The CDR3 bases are TGTGCCAGCAGCTTACTCCGGCTAGGACCGATTGACTATGGCTACACCTTC. It translates to CASSLLRLGPIDYGYTF. Using reference TRBV5-5 and TRBJ1-2 for the parts outside the CDR3, the full variable domain is DAGVTQSPTHLIKTRGQQVTLRCSPISGHKSVSWYQQVLGQGPQFIFQYYEKEERGRGNFPDRFSARQFPNYSSELNVNALLLGDSALYLCASSLLRLGPIDYGYTFGSGTRLTVV.

This rearrangement joins TRBV30 to TRBJ2-2; D might be TRBD2 (6 bases). Germline V gives CDR1 GTSNPN, CDR2 SVGIG (reference sequence). Trimming removed 4 bases at V and 3 bases at J, with 12 bases between. The CDR3 has 14 residues. As DNA, the CDR3 is TGTGCCTGGAATCGGGACTCCTACACCGGGGAGCTGTTTTTT. Translated: CAWNRDSYTGELFF. Complete variable domain (other parts from reference TRBV30 and TRBJ2-2): SQTIHQWPATLVQPVGSPLSLECTVEGTSNPNLYWYRQAAGRGLQLLFYSVGIGQISSEVPQNLSASRPQDRQFILSSKKLLLSDSGFYLCAWNRDSYTGELFFGEGSRLTVL.

This clonotype has only a few counts. This chain connects TRBV12-5 to TRBJ2-1; no firm D call. The V end was cut by 3 bases, the J end by 7 bases, with 10 bases between. Germline V gene data show CDR1 as LGHNT and CDR2 as FRNRAP. This CDR3 spans 13 amino acids. CDR3 sequence: CASGLSSENEQFF. In nucleotides, the CDR3 is TGTGCTAGTGGTTTATCATCGGAAAATGAGCAGTTCTTC.

This clonotype was observed a handful of times. The V gene is TRBV5-1, the J gene TRBJ2-3; 7 nucleotides agree with TRBD2. CDR3 size: 17 residues. Germline V gene sequence: CDR1 SGHRS, CDR2 YFSETQ. After removal of 0 bases from V and 0 bases from J, the junction contained 7 bases not matched to a gene. CDR3 protein: CASSLAASGLSTDTQYF. The CDR3, as DNA: TGCGCCAGCAGCTTGGCGGCTAGCGGACTTAGCACAGATACGCAGTATTTT.

The chain recombines TRBV20-1 with TRBJ2-1; 9 nucleotides line up with TRBD2. The CDR3 is 18 residues long. V lost 6 bases to trimming and J lost 3 bases; unmatched junction nucleotides: 18. Germline CDR1 is DFQATT and CDR2 is SNEGSKA (reference sequence). CDR3 in amino acids: CSAPAREVAGGNYNEQFF. The CDR3 region has the DNA TGCAGTGCCCCCGCCCGGGAGGTGGCGGGAGGGAACTACAATGAGCAGTTCTTC.

This clonotype was detected only a few times. DNA of the CDR3: TGCAGCTTATTTCGGGGCGGGCAAGAGACCCAGTACTTC. This translates into CSLFRGGQETQYF. The rearrangement joins TRBV20-1 to TRBJ2-5, with D perhaps TRBD1 or TRBD2 (5 bases each). Germline-derived CDR1 and CDR2 are DFQATT and SNEGSKA (reference sequence). The CDR3 has 13 residues.

This clonotype was recorded at least ten times. The chain has TRBV7-2 and TRBJ2-3; 15 bases are a match to TRBD2. CDR1 and CDR2 from the germline V gene are SGHTA and FQGNSA. The V segment lost 4 bases and the J segment 7 bases; nucleotides outside the gene matches: 6. There are 16 residues in the CDR3. CDR3 protein: CASSSGLAGGPHTQYF. CDR3 DNA sequence: TGTGCCAGCAGCTCCGGACTAGCGGGAGGGCCACATACGCAGTATTTT.

The V and J genes are TRBV6-1 and TRBJ2-3, with D tentatively TRBD2 (6 bases). The CDR3 is made up of 15 amino acids. Germline CDR1 and CDR2: MNHNS and SASEGT. V was shortened by 8 bases and J by 2 bases, with 17 bases between the two germline ends. This CDR3 is CASRTRLAYTDTQYF. CDR3 nucleotides: TGTGCCAGCCGGACCCGCCTAGCGTACACAGATACGCAGTATTTT.

The rearrangement links TRBV12-3 or TRBV12-4 to TRBJ2-1; 8 bases are shared with TRBD2. This CDR3 contains 16 residues. J was trimmed by 2 bases and V by 10 bases; bases with no gene match: 13. The CDR3 nucleotides are TGTGCCATCACCTCAGAGGGGGGACTAGCCTACAATGAGCAGTTCTTC. Protein: CAITSEGGLAYNEQFF.

This clonotype was counted between two and nine times. This chain's CDR3 is CAISESTGYEQYF. CDR3 DNA sequence: TGTGCCATCAGTGAGTCCACAGGATACGAGCAGTACTTC. The chain combines TRBV10-3 with TRBJ2-7; maybe TRBD1 (5 bases). The CDR3 runs 13 residues. The V gene's germline CDR1 is ENHRY and CDR2 SYGVKD. Trimming took off 0 bases at V and 4 bases at J, with 7 bases between the two ends.

This clonotype was seen many times. This chain connects TRBV20-1 to TRBJ1-6, with D hard to call. Germline V gives CDR1 DFQATT, CDR2 SNEGSKA (reference sequence). The V end lost 1 base, the J end lost 9 bases, and 19 bases lay between the germline ends. CDR3 length: 16 amino acids. CDR3 bases: TGCAGTGCTAGAGGGTTCCTCGGGCTAACTCTTTCACCCCTCCACTTT. Protein product: CSARGFLGLTLSPLHF.

The chain links TRBV10-3 to TRBJ2-1; weak D call: TRBD1 (6 bases). Trimming stripped 7 bases from V and 8 bases from J, with 12 bases between. Germline CDR1 ENHRY, CDR2 SYGVKD. CDR3 length: 12 residues. The CDR3: CAIMRGTDEQFF. The CDR3 DNA sequence: TGTGCCATCATGAGGGGGACGGATGAGCAGTTCTTC.

The chain links TRBV5-1 to TRBJ1-2; unclear D gene. CDR3 length: 11 amino acids. V lost 4 bases and J 8 bases, leaving 9 bases between the germline ends. Germline CDR1 SGHRS, CDR2 YFSETQ. The CDR3 DNA sequence: TGCGCCAGCAGCAGAGGGATGGGCTACACCTTC. This gives the protein CASSRGMGYTF.

The sample holds many counts of this clonotype. The rearrangement links TRBV9 to TRBJ2-7; maybe TRBD1 (6 bases). The CDR3 contains 15 residues. Germline V gives CDR1 SGDLS, CDR2 YYNGEE. The V end lost 4 bases, the J end lost 5 bases, and 19 bases lay between the germline ends. The CDR3 nucleotides are TGTGCCAGCAGCCCAAGTCCCGGGACATTCAACGAGCAGTACTTC. Its translation: CASSPSPGTFNEQYF.

This clonotype was recorded many times. V usage is TRBV10-3 and J usage is TRBJ2-7, with 9 bases fitting TRBD2. The V gene's germline CDR1 is ENHRY and CDR2 SYGVKD. The J segment lost 0 bases and the V segment lost 0 bases, leaving 3 bases of the junction unmatched. The CDR3 extends over 16 amino acids. The CDR3 DNA reads TGTGCCATCAGTGAGTCCGCGGGAGGGTCCTCCTACGAGCAGTACTTC. The encoded protein is CAISESAGGSSYEQYF.

There are a few counts of this clonotype. This rearrangement joins TRBV4-2 to TRBJ1-1; no clear D. The length of the CDR3 is 15 residues. Trimming took 1 base from V and 4 from J, leaving 13 bases between them. Looked up from germline, CDR1 is LGHNA and CDR2 is YNFKEQ. CDR3 loop: CASSQVTAGGTEAFF. Here the CDR3 DNA reads TGTGCCAGCAGCCAAGTTACGGCTGGCGGCACTGAAGCTTTCTTT.

This sequence joins TRBV7-2 and TRBJ2-1, with 8 positions matching TRBD2. The CDR3 spans 15 residues. J lost 9 bases, V lost 2 bases, and 9 bases had no gene match. Germline V lookup: CDR1 SGHTA, CDR2 FQGNSA. CDR3 nucleotide sequence: TGTGCCAGCAGCTTAAGGCGGGAGGTAGGGGGTGAGCAGTTCTTC. It yields the protein CASSLRREVGGEQFF. The complete variable domain, with remaining parts taken from reference TRBV7-2 and TRBJ2-1, reads GAGVSQSPSNKVTEKGKDVELRCDPISGHTALYWYRQSLGQGLEFLIYFQGNSAPDKSGLPSDRFSAERTGGSVSTLTIQRTQQEDSAVYLCASSLRREVGGEQFFGPGTRLTVL.

In this sample, this clonotype turned up once. The chain recombines TRBV3-1 with TRBJ2-1; D ambiguous. The germline V gene encodes CDR1 LGHDT and CDR2 YNNKEL (reference sequence). The CDR3 length is 15 residues. Trimming pared 2 bases from V and 7 bases from J, leaving 15 bases between. The chain's CDR3 is CASSQPTQRSNEQFF. CDR3 bases: TGTGCCAGCAGCCAACCAACCCAGCGATCAAATGAGCAGTTCTTC.

This clonotype was observed many times. The gene calls are TRBV20-1 and TRBJ2-5; perhaps D is TRBD1 or TRBD2 (5 bases each). V was clipped by 4 bases and J by 4 bases, with 22 bases between them. Germline V gene lookup returns CDR1 DFQATT and CDR2 SNEGSKA (reference sequence). The CDR3 contains 16 residues. The CDR3 DNA is TGCAGTGCTACTATACCCATTAGCACGGGGCGAGAGACCCAGTACTTC. Protein sequence: CSATIPISTGRETQYF.

The chain uses TRBV15 and TRBJ2-2; D is uncertain. The CDR3 covers 14 residues. Germline V lookup: CDR1 LNHNV, CDR2 YYDKDF (reference sequence). V was pared by 0 bases and J by 4 bases, with 6 bases between. CDR3 region: CATSRDLLTGELFF. The CDR3 nucleotides read TGTGCCACCAGCAGAGATCTTCTCACCGGGGAGCTGTTTTTT.

This clonotype was counted between two and nine times. The chain carries TRBV10-3 and TRBJ1-2; D is uncertain. V was pared by 11 bases and J by 8 bases, with 15 bases between. Germline V lookup: CDR1 ENHRY, CDR2 SYGVKD. This CDR3 comprises 11 residues. CDR3 bases: TGTGCCGGCGGTCGGGGAGGCGGCTACACCTTC. Translated, it gives CAGGRGGGYTF.